This T cell receptor (beta chain) was identified in a study of cytomegalovirus exposure and HLA in healthy donors. Vbeta (60) and Jbeta (13) primers were used in the PCR. Only in-frame clones appear in the TCRdb table, and some are missing; sequencing was by immunoSEQ multiplex PCR. The sample lists nearly 200,000 clones, around 79% occurring once. The trim removed 4 bases at V and 6 bases at J, leaving 7 bases unmatched. This CDR3 comprises 14 residues. The germline V gene encodes CDR1 MNHEY and CDR2 SMNVEV (reference sequence). This clonotype was sampled from a male donor in good health and CMV-seropositive. Sequenced: PBMCs. This chain links TRBV27 with TRBJ1-2; TRBD1 aligns across 8 bases. In nucleotides, the CDR3 is TGTGCCAGCAGTTACGCCGGACAGGGCGATGGCTACACCTTC. The encoded protein is CASSYAGQGDGYTF.